The clone carrying this TCR beta chain was detected a few times. The antigen remains unidentified. The V end lost 6 bases, the J end lost 2 bases, and 10 bases lay between the germline ends. This CDR3 has 14 residues. The germline V gene has CDR1 MNHEY and CDR2 SVGAGI. These data originate in a study of cytomegalovirus exposure and HLA in healthy donors. PCR used 60 Vbeta primers and 13 Jbeta primers. TCRdb keeps only in-frame clones here, not all; method: immunoSEQ multiplex PCR. The table lists roughly 160,000 clones, 87% of them singletons. Study outcomes and limitations: Serostatus for CMV was the only available immune exposure information.

The sequenced material came from PBMCs. The clonotype was recovered from a woman aged 25 to 39 in good health and CMV-seronegative. The chain joins TRBV6-5 to TRBJ1-4, with D perhaps TRBD1 (6 bases). CDR3 coding DNA: TGTGCCAGCAGATTCCAGGGGACTAATGAAAAACTGTTTTTT. Translating gives CASRFQGTNEKLFF.